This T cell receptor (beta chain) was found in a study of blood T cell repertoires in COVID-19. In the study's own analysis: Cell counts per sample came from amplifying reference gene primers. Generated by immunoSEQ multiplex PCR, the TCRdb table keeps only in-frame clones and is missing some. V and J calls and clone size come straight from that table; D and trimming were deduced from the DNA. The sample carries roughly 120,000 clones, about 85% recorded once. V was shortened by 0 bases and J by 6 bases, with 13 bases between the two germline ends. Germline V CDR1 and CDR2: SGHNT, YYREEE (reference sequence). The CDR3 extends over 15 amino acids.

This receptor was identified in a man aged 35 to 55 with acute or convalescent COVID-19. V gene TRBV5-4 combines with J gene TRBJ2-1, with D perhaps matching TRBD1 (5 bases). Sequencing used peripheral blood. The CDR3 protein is CASSLAAGKINEQFF. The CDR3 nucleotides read TGTGCCAGCAGCTTGGCCGCAGGGAAGATCAATGAGCAGTTCTTC.